This entry lists 13 T cell receptor beta chains sequenced from one sample in a study of PD-L1 blockade in urothelial cancer. Time point indicated: peripheral blood 6 weeks after treatment start. Measured with immunoSEQ multiplex PCR; TCRdb has only the in-frame clones, and not every one. The sample shows over 70,000 clones, approximately 87% of them seen only once. This specimen was PBMCs, taken around atezolizumab (anti-PD-L1) treatment. These receptors were collected from a man in his sixties or seventies with urothelial cancer.

A few counts support this clone. This rearrangement joins TRBV6-1 to TRBJ1-1; maybe TRBD1 (6 bases). The CDR3 runs to 13 residues. Trimming stripped 5 bases from V and 3 bases from J, with 10 bases between. Germline assignment: CDR1 MNHNS and CDR2 SASEGT. In DNA, the CDR3 is TGTGCCAGCAGTTCCAACAGGGACACTGAAGCTTTCTTT. This sequence encodes CASSSNRDTEAFF.

This chain links TRBV4-2 with TRBJ2-7; 9 bases match TRBD1. Germline values: CDR1 LGHNA, CDR2 YNFKEQ. This CDR3 has 16 residues. With V trimmed by 4 bases and J by 5 bases, 12 bases remained unmatched. In nucleotides, the CDR3 is TGTGCCAGCAGCCTTCACCCGGGACAGGGCCAAAACGAGCAGTACTTC. It translates to CASSLHPGQGQNEQYF.

V usage is TRBV6-5 and J usage is TRBJ2-1; D is possibly TRBD2 (6 bases). Trimming shortened V by 7 bases and J by 9 bases, and 19 bases separated the two germline ends. Germline assignment: CDR1 MNHEY and CDR2 SVGAGI. The CDR3 is 14 amino acids. The CDR3 nucleotides read TGTGCCAGCACTGAAACGGGACTGTTGGGTGAGCAGTTCTTC. This codes for CASTETGLLGEQFF.

This clone was recorded once. Other DNA sequences within the sample encode an identical CDR3. The gene calls are TRBV10-3 and TRBJ2-2; D might be TRBD1 (5 bases). The CDR3 consists of 14 residues. Trimming pared 6 bases from V and 1 base from J, leaving 9 bases between. Germline V gene sequence: CDR1 ENHRY, CDR2 SYGVKD. The CDR3 here is CAISEDRNTGELFF. The CDR3 region has the DNA TGTGCCATCAGCGAAGACAGGAACACCGGGGAGCTGTTTTTT.

The chain links TRBV28 to TRBJ2-7, with a possible D match to TRBD1 (6 bases). Germline CDR1 is MDHEN and CDR2 is SYDVKM. The V and J ends lost 6 bases and 0 bases respectively, with 24 bases between them. CDR3 size: 18 residues. The CDR3 loop reads CASSPRYRWTDSSYEQYF. The CDR3 nucleotides read TGTGCCAGCAGCCCAAGGTATCGTTGGACAGACAGCTCCTACGAGCAGTACTTC.

The chain uses TRBV7-6 and TRBJ2-7; D is undetermined. CDR3 length: 15 residues. The V end lost 1 base, the J end lost 0 bases, and 10 bases lay between the germline ends. Germline CDR1 and CDR2: SGHVS and FNYEAQ. This chain's CDR3 is CASSLEVTASYEQYF. CDR3 nucleotides: TGTGCCAGCAGCTTAGAGGTAACAGCCTCCTACGAGCAGTACTTC.

This clone was recorded once. The chain carries TRBV15 and TRBJ2-5; 8 bases align to TRBD2. J lost 5 bases, V lost 0 bases, and 11 bases had no gene match. Germline CDR1 reads LNHNV; CDR2 reads YYDKDF (reference sequence). This CDR3 contains 17 residues. CDR3 bases: TGTGCCACCAGCAGAGATGGTCTGCGGGGGGAGCATGAGACCCAGTACTTC. Residues: CATSRDGLRGEHETQYF.

The rearrangement links TRBV4-1 to TRBJ1-4; D remains unclear. V lost 0 bases, J lost 4 bases, and 9 bases lay in between. Germline V gene sequence: CDR1 MGHRA, CDR2 YSYEKL. The length of the CDR3 is 15 residues. The DNA for the CDR3 is TGCGCCAGCAGCCAAGATTCCCCAGTTAATGAAAAACTGTTTTTT. Protein: CASSQDSPVNEKLFF.

There are a few counts of this clone. This rearrangement joins TRBV5-4 to TRBJ2-5, with 9 nucleotides matching TRBD1. The CDR3 is 13 residues long. CDR1 is SGHNT and CDR2 is YYREEE in the germline V gene (reference sequence). Unmatched junction bases numbered 7, after V lost 8 bases and J lost 5 bases. CDR3 sequence: CASQTGGEETQYF. In nucleotides, the CDR3 is TGTGCCAGTCAGACAGGGGGAGAGGAGACCCAGTACTTC.

The chain combines TRBV7-2 with TRBJ2-7, with 9 positions matching TRBD2. This CDR3 spans 16 amino acids. V dropped 3 bases and J dropped 6; count of bases not matched to a gene: 12. Germline V CDR1 and CDR2: SGHTA, FQGNSA. CDR3 protein: CASSLTGAGGSGEQYF. The DNA for the CDR3 is TGTGCCAGCAGCTTGACGGGGGCGGGGGGGTCTGGCGAGCAGTACTTC.

The chain employs TRBV20-1 and TRBJ2-7; the D gene is possibly TRBD1 (6 bases). Trimming took 3 bases from V and 5 from J, leaving 8 bases between them. CDR1 and CDR2 (germline): DFQATT, SNEGSKA (reference sequence). The CDR3 has 11 residues. CDR3 sequence: CSASQGHEQYF. CDR3 sequence (DNA): TGCAGTGCTAGTCAGGGGCACGAGCAGTACTTC.

V gene TRBV4-3 combines with J gene TRBJ1-3; 8 bases are shared with TRBD1. CDR1 is LGHNA, CDR2 YSLEER, per germline. The CDR3 runs to 16 residues. After removal of 0 bases from V and 4 bases from J, the junction contained 5 bases not matched to a gene. In nucleotides, the CDR3 is TGCGCCAGCAGCCAAGAGGGCAGGGGGCCGGGAAACACCATATATTTT. It yields the protein CASSQEGRGPGNTIYF.

This chain's CDR3 is CASSIGSRFNEQFF. In nucleotides, the CDR3 is TGTGCCAGTAGTATAGGGTCGCGGTTCAATGAGCAGTTCTTC. The rearrangement uses TRBV19 and TRBJ2-1; D is unclear. Germline lookup yields CDR1 LNHDA and CDR2 SQIVND (reference sequence). There are 14 residues in the CDR3. V shed 1 base and J shed 6 bases, with 10 bases lying between them.